This T cell receptor beta chain stems from a study of shared clonotypes between healthy human individuals (dated by TCRdb to 2018 to 2020). As for the study more broadly: A couple of women and three men aged 18 to 49 years were included in the cohort. For each donor, three plates each were used for CD4 naive and CD4 memory, two plates were used for CD8 naive, and one plate was used for CD8 memory. Each donor's leukapheresis produced roughly between roughly 0.9 and 9 billion PBMCs. Different laboratories and diverse techniques were used to prepare libraries and sequence TCR repertoires, to increase sequencing depth and limit assay-specific biases. To estimate repertoire size and how much clonotypes are shared between individuals, the study performed deep sequencing of blood TCR repertoires from about 5 healthy adults.

Summary of the overall study and its limitations: Rarefaction of sorted-subset datasets indicated incomplete sequencing despite the large sequencing depth. Clonotypes shared by all four sorted-subset donors showed higher generation probabilities than non-shared clonotypes. Pairwise subsampling indicated that sequencing depth was expected to affect the degree of clonotype sharing among donors. Larger estimated clonotype richness was generally found for naive subsets than for memory subsets. Because the study included only a small number of donors, the genetic and exposure-history diversity represented was limited. Across a handful of donors, roughly 5.1% of naive CD4, approximately 3.6% of naive CD8, approximately 2.5% of memory CD4, and under 0.45% of memory CD8 clonotypes were shared. Sampling was restricted to blood, and TCR repertoires in tissues likely differ from the TCR repertoires found in blood.

To note about this clone: Its binding antigen is unknown. Per-nucleotide qualities are absent, and no much larger clonotype sits a single base away.

The donors were healthy, HIV-negative adults with no recently reported acute infections or vaccinations. Only Caucasian adults living in Nashville, Tennessee, USA were represented among the donors. CD4+ T cells were enriched by magnetic negative selection; naive cells were then positively selected on CD45RA, and the negative fraction formed the memory subset. Blood was collected by leukapheresis, and PBMCs were isolated by Ficoll-Histopaque density gradient centrifugation and then cryopreserved in liquid nitrogen vapor phase. Analytical flow cytometry was used to check the purity and quantity of each magnetically sorted T cell population. Each sorted fraction had its genomic DNA isolated and then quantified by UV absorbance on a Nanodrop 2000c. According to the germline V gene, CDR1 reads MGHRA and CDR2 reads YSYEKL. Counted from cysteine to phenylalanine, this CDR3 has 16 amino acids. CDR3 DNA only is kept here, 48 bases in frame from base 1. The germline V and J ends show losses of 6 bases and 9 bases respectively, and no gene match explains 12 bases of the junction.

TCR CDR3 regions were amplified from genomic DNA by multiplex PCR using the deep immunoSEQ assay. Extracted genomic DNA from each cell subset was distributed evenly across all wells of several immunoSEQ 96-well plates, and each plate was treated as a replicate. For sorted subsets, around 0.2 ug of genomic DNA, equivalent to 25,000 to 30,000 T cell genomes, went into each replicate PCR. Purified libraries were quantified with a Qubit 3.0 fluorometer, sized on a Bioanalyzer 2100, and re-quantified with the KAPA Library Quantification kit. A separate single-read 150-cycle Illumina NextSeq 550 flow cell was used to sequence each immunoSEQ 96-well plate. The source study handled its data this way. The immunoSEQ output contained only junctional sequences without quality scores, so filtering could not match that applied to full-length reads. To assign V/J genes and CDR3, sequences were annotated using PyIR, a Python wrapper for IgBLAST v1.9, with IMGT germline references. Reads were filtered out if the reads had weak V/J assignments (E-value above 1e-6), no CDR3, stop codons, out-of-frame junctions, or ambiguous translated residues. V3J clonotypes were defined as sequences sharing an identical inferred V gene, J gene, and CDR3 amino acid sequence. Percentage overlap between repertoires was computed as shared unique clonotypes divided by the size of the smaller repertoire. Richness of each repertoire was evaluated using RTK rarefaction, the Chao1 estimator, and Recon v2.1 estimates of unobserved clonotypes. For all TCRbeta clonotypes obtained by the gDNA method from four donors, generation probabilities were computed with OLGA. As stored in TCRdb, this immuneACCESS dataset retains in-frame rearrangements with V and J assigned. A fraction of the clones does not appear; measured against another copy, unresolved V genes explain less than half of the discrepancy, and the remainder lacks a known reason. The D gene and trimming were derived from the DNA, and the V and J assignments and clone size from that table. Counted in this sample were 1,500,000 or so clones; 98% to 99% of them appeared once. Approximately 0.4% of the sample comes from the top ten.

Source material: naive CD4+ T cells sorted from blood. The sample's cell subset or site, from its label and the paper: CD45RA+ positively selected. The chain employs TRBV4-1 and TRBJ2-1; 12 middle bases align to TRBD1. The TCR was taken from a man aged 25 to 45 in good health. This receptor has the CDR3 CASSTSPGQGAGEQFF. In nucleotides, the sequence is TGCGCCAGCAGTACCTCTCCGGGACAGGGGGCTGGTGAGCAGTTCTTC.